The 21 T cell receptor beta chains presented below share a single source sample, sequenced in a study of response to subunit inactivated influenza vaccine. TCRdb independently ran MiXCR on the RT-PCR reads; one entry per CDR3 protein. The table includes more than 500,000 distinct CDR3 sequences, approximately 11% detected once. These same records also appear under a second study, on T cells expressing NK-cell markers. From that report: Making the TCR beta cDNA relied on 5'RACE template switching with UMIs.

Specimen: PBMCs from blood, collected on the day of vaccination. Receptor source: a man aged 50 to 60 who received an inactivated influenza vaccine.

In this sample, this clonotype turned up a few times. The chain has TRBV20-1 and TRBJ2-2; 14 positions match TRBD2. The CDR3 is made up of 16 amino acids. With 6 bases clipped from V and 6 bases from J, the junction kept 9 bases outside the gene matches. Germline loops: CDR1 DFQATT, CDR2 SNEGSKA (reference sequence). The CDR3 nucleotides are TGCAGTGCCAAGGGACTAGCGGGAGAGGGGGCCGGGGAGCTGTTTTTT. The encoded protein is CSAKGLAGEGAGELFF.

This clonotype was seen repeatedly, ten times or more. This sequence joins TRBV12-3 or TRBV12-4 and TRBJ2-1; the D is unclear. Trimming removed 3 bases from V and 0 bases from J, with 0 bases in between. The CDR3 sequence is 12 residues long. CDR3 loop: CASSFSYNEQFF. CDR3 nucleotides: TGTGCCAGCAGTTTCTCCTACAATGAGCAGTTCTTC.

This clonotype was observed a handful of times. The rearrangement links TRBV4-3 to TRBJ2-1, with TRBD2 as a possible D gene (7 bases). Trimming left V 4 bases short and J 4 bases short, with 17 bases between. This CDR3 has 16 residues. Germline CDR1 LGHNA, CDR2 YSLEER. The CDR3 bases are TGCGCCAGCAGCCGCGAGGGGGGGACTCCGTACAATGAGCAGTTCTTC. Its translation: CASSREGGTPYNEQFF.

This clonotype has more than one count but fewer than ten. This chain connects TRBV6-5 to TRBJ1-2; D is undetermined. This CDR3 region has 14 residues. CDR1 is MNHEY and CDR2 is SVGAGI in the germline V gene. Deletions cut 0 bases from V and 4 bases from J, with 9 bases between. The CDR3 sequence: CASSYSEFSYGYTF. The CDR3 DNA is TGTGCCAGCAGTTACTCGGAATTCTCCTATGGCTACACCTTC.

The table lists this clonotype with a few counts. The chain combines TRBV18 with TRBJ2-7, with D unclear. This CDR3 is 11 amino acids long. CDR1 is KGHSH and CDR2 is LQKENI in the germline V gene. Trimming removed 1 base at V and 5 bases at J, with 3 bases between. The CDR3 DNA follows: TGTGCCAGCTCACCACGCCACGAGCAGTACTTC. Protein product: CASSPRHEQYF.

In its sample, this clonotype was seen a few times. In nucleotides, the CDR3 is TGCAGTGCCAGACAGGGGCCCTACGAGCAGTACTTC. This encodes CSARQGPYEQYF. V usage is TRBV20-1 and J usage is TRBJ2-7; 8 positions match TRBD1. From germline, CDR1 is DFQATT and CDR2 SNEGSKA (reference sequence). The trim removed 6 bases at V and 2 bases at J, leaving 3 bases unmatched. The length of the CDR3 is 12 residues.

This clonotype occurred a few times. This chain links TRBV7-3 with TRBJ2-2; D gene ambiguous. Germline CDR1 reads SGHTA; CDR2 reads FQGTGA. The CDR3 covers 16 residues. Trimming left V 1 base short and J 1 base short, with 10 bases between. In DNA form, the CDR3 reads TGTGCCAGCAGCTTAATGAGTGGGATGAACACCGGGGAGCTGTTTTTT. It codes for CASSLMSGMNTGELFF.

This clonotype has at least ten counts. The J gene is TRBJ1-4, the V gene TRBV10-3; D may be TRBD1 (6 bases). Trimming removed 2 bases from V and 8 bases from J, with 15 bases in between. From germline, CDR1 is ENHRY and CDR2 SYGVKD. This CDR3 has 15 amino acids. CDR3 protein: CAISESGGGFEKLFF. Here the CDR3 DNA reads TGTGCCATCAGTGAGAGTGGGGGGGGCTTCGAAAAACTGTTTTTT.

CDR3 protein: CASSPRDRPAYSGNTIYF. The DNA of the CDR3 is TGTGCCAGCAGCCCCCGGGACCGACCTGCCTACTCTGGAAACACCATATATTTT. This chain links TRBV6-2 or TRBV6-3 with TRBJ1-3; tentatively, D is TRBD1 (5 bases). Germline V gene lookup returns CDR1 MNHEY and CDR2 SVGEGT. The V gene lost 6 bases and the J gene lost 0 bases, with 21 bases spanning the gap. The CDR3 has 18 amino acids.

This clonotype was found a few times. The chain combines TRBV28 with TRBJ2-2; unclear D gene. With 6 bases removed from V and 0 bases from J, the gap between germline ends came to 14 bases. Germline CDR1 is MDHEN and CDR2 is SYDVKM. This CDR3 is built from 16 residues. The CDR3 coding sequence is TGTGCCAGCAGAAGTGGAAGATTCTCGAACACCGGGGAGCTGTTTTTT. Translation: CASRSGRFSNTGELFF.

This clonotype was observed a handful of times. The junction departs from germline at one end; a sequencing error may be responsible. V gene TRBV12-3 or TRBV12-4 combines with J gene TRBJ1-2, with 10 bases aligning to TRBD1. The CDR3 runs to 15 residues. In DNA, the CDR3 is TGTGCCAGCAGATTAGGACAGGGGGCTAACTATGGCTACACCTTC. This codes for CASRLGQGANYGYTF.

This clonotype came up many times. The chain employs TRBV20-1 and TRBJ2-5, with D tentatively TRBD1 (6 bases). There are 13 residues in the CDR3. The V gene lost 3 bases and the J gene lost 2 bases, with 10 bases spanning the gap. Germline V gene lookup returns CDR1 DFQATT and CDR2 SNEGSKA (reference sequence). CDR3 protein: CSASRTVQETQYF. DNA for the CDR3: TGCAGTGCTAGCAGGACAGTTCAAGAGACCCAGTACTTC.

The rearrangement links TRBV4-1 to TRBJ1-1; D remains unclear. Germline values: CDR1 MGHRA, CDR2 YSYEKL. The CDR3 totals 15 residues. The germline V and J ends were trimmed by 1 base and 11 bases, with 20 bases remaining between them. The CDR3 bases are TGCGCCAGCAGCCAAGTAGGGAATCCAAATGCTGGGGCTTTCTTT. Its translation: CASSQVGNPNAGAFF.

This clonotype was seen a handful of times. This chain uses TRBV28 with TRBJ1-2, with 7 bases identical to TRBD1. The germline V gene encodes CDR1 MDHEN and CDR2 SYDVKM. The ends lost 6 bases at V and 2 bases at J; junction bases unmatched: 6. The CDR3 extends over 14 amino acids. CDR3 DNA: TGTGCCAGCAGATCACAACAGGGGAACTATGGCTACACCTTC. This translates into CASRSQQGNYGYTF.

This clonotype was seen only a few times. The chain has TRBV11-2 and TRBJ2-2, with D perhaps matching TRBD1 or TRBD2 (5 bases each). The CDR3 runs 15 residues. Germline assignment: CDR1 SGHAT and CDR2 FQNNGV. Trimming removed 1 base from V and 3 bases from J, with 9 bases in between. The CDR3 sequence is CASSLVGADTGELFF. CDR3 nucleotide sequence: TGTGCCAGCAGCTTAGTCGGGGCCGACACCGGGGAGCTGTTTTTT.

The gene calls are TRBV28 and TRBJ2-1; either TRBD1 or TRBD2 may fit D (6 bases each). Germline V gene lookup returns CDR1 MDHEN and CDR2 SYDVKM. Between the trimmed V and J ends, which lost 4 bases and 6 bases, there was a span of 25 bases. This CDR3 has 18 amino acids. The CDR3 DNA follows: TGTGCCAGCAGTTCCTACTGGGGGGACACCTCCCCGGTCAATGAGCAGTTCTTC. Translating it yields CASSSYWGDTSPVNEQFF.

The table lists this clonotype with many counts. The chain recombines TRBV28 with TRBJ2-7; TRBD2 agrees at 8 bases. Germline V gives CDR1 MDHEN, CDR2 SYDVKM. J gave up 0 bases and V 2 bases, and 3 bases lay outside the gene matches. The CDR3 contains 15 residues. Here the CDR3 DNA reads TGTGCCAGCAGTTTAGGGACTAGGAGCTCCTACGAGCAGTACTTC. Encoded protein: CASSLGTRSSYEQYF.

In this sample, this clonotype turned up many times. This chain joins TRBV7-8 and TRBJ2-3, with D perhaps being TRBD1 or TRBD2 (5 bases each). The germline V and J ends were trimmed by 6 bases and 2 bases, with 12 bases remaining between them. The germline V gene has CDR1 SGHVS and CDR2 FQNEAQ. CDR3 length equals 14 residues. The CDR3 DNA is TGTGCCAGCAGTTCTGGGGGTTACACAGATACGCAGTATTTT. This gives the protein CASSSGGYTDTQYF. Variable domain in full (rest from reference TRBV7-8 and TRBJ2-3): GAGVSQSPRYKVAKRGQDVALRCDPISGHVSLFWYQQALGQGPEFLTYFQNEAQLDKSGLPSDRFFAERPEGSVSTLKIQRTQQEDSAVYLCASSSGGYTDTQYFGPGTRLTVL.

CDR3 in amino acids: CASSLYLRWQQETQYF. CDR3 nucleotides: TGTGCCAGCAGCTTGTACCTTCGGTGGCAGCAAGAGACCCAGTACTTC. The chain uses TRBV7-9 and TRBJ2-5; D remains ambiguous. Germline lookup yields CDR1 SEHNR and CDR2 FQNEAQ (reference sequence). V shed 3 bases and J shed 2 bases, with 16 bases lying between them. The CDR3 contains 16 residues.

The sample holds a few counts of this clonotype. The J gene is TRBJ1-4, the V gene TRBV20-1; weak D call: TRBD1 (6 bases). The length of the CDR3 is 16 residues. Trimming cost V 3 bases and J 0 bases, with 14 bases left between them. CDR1 is DFQATT, CDR2 SNEGSKA, per germline (reference sequence). CDR3 loop: CSARDSNFATNEKLFF. Here the CDR3 DNA reads TGCAGTGCTAGGGACAGCAACTTTGCAACTAATGAAAAACTGTTTTTT.

The CDR3 bases are TGCAGTGCTTGGGGGGGACAGGCGATAAACACTGAAGCTTTCTTT. Translating it yields CSAWGGQAINTEAFF. The rearrangement uses TRBV20-1 and TRBJ1-1; TRBD1 aligns across 8 bases. CDR1 DFQATT and CDR2 SNEGSKA come from the germline V gene (reference sequence). V lost 5 bases and J lost 2; bases outside the gene matches: 10. The CDR3 loop spans 15 amino acids.